This is a list of T cell receptor beta chains from one sample in a study of T cells in Graves' hyperthyroidism and ophthalmopathy. TCRdb reanalysed the multiplex PCR reads using MiXCR and keeps one entry per CDR3 protein. The repertoire holds roughly 400,000 distinct CDR3 sequences, with 15% to 17% as singletons. Sequences were obtained from blood. The origin of the receptors is a woman between 18 and 29 years old with Graves' hyperthyroidism that later progressed to Graves' ophthalmopathy. Each CDR3 is given with its conserved first and last residue. A D gene is named only where the DNA matches it firmly. Clone size is stated in some rows and not others, as once, few, many or a class when expanded.

NA	TRBV20-1	NA	TRBJ2-2	TGCAGTGCCCCGACGGCCGGGGAGCTGTTTTTT	CSAPTAGELFF
TRBD1	TRBV6-1	many	TRBJ2-1	TGTGCCAGCAGTAGGGGACAGGTCTCCTACAATGAGCAGTTCTTC	CASSRGQVSYNEQFF
TRBD1	TRBV25-1	few	TRBJ2-3	TGTGCCAGCTCGGACAGGATAACCACAGATACGCAGTATTTT	CASSDRITTDTQYF
TRBD1	TRBV28	NA	TRBJ2-1	TGTGCCAGCAGGCCCCAGGGGGCGCTTAATGAGCAGTTCTTC	CASRPQGALNEQFF
NA	TRBV28	many	TRBJ2-3	TGTGCCAGCAGTCCGGGGGGCAGCACAGATACGCAGTATTTT	CASSPGGSTDTQYF
NA	TRBV20-1	many	TRBJ2-5	TGCAGTGCTCGGGCCCTACAAGAGACCCAGTACTTC	CSARALQETQYF
NA	TRBV19	NA	TRBJ1-5	TGTGCCAGTAGTCCCCCCTTTAGCAATCAGCCCCAGCATTTT	CASSPPFSNQPQHF
TRBD2	TRBV3-1	many	TRBJ2-1	TGTGCCAGCAATAGCGGGGGAGGGAATGAGCAGTTCTTC	CASNSGGGNEQFF
TRBD2	TRBV7-3	few	TRBJ2-2	TGTGCCAGCAGCCATGGGGCTAGCGGGAGTCCCGGGGAGCTGTTTTTT	CASSHGASGSPGELFF
NA	TRBV28	many	TRBJ2-3	TGTGCCAGCAGTTACAGAGCGGGCCACACAGATACGCAGTATTTT	CASSYRAGHTDTQYF
TRBD1	TRBV7-2	few	TRBJ2-7	TGTGCCAGCAGCTCATCTGGGACAGGGGTCGGTTACGAGCAGTACTTC	CASSSSGTGVGYEQYF
NA	TRBV7-9	NA	TRBJ2-2	TGTGCCAGCAGCCGGAGTCGTGGGGAGAGCACCGGGGAGCTGTTTTTT	CASSRSRGESTGELFF
NA	TRBV28	NA	TRBJ2-2	TGTGCCAGCAGTTCTCCCTTCTTTGACACCGGGGAGCTGTTTTTT	CASSSPFFDTGELFF
NA	TRBV3-1	many	TRBJ2-1	TGTGCCAGCAGCCAAGAGTTAGCGGCCTACAATGAGCAGTTCTTC	CASSQELAAYNEQFF
NA	TRBV10-2	few	TRBJ1-5	TGCGCCAGCAGTGAGGGGGGGGATCAGCCCCAGCATTTT	CASSEGGDQPQHF
TRBD1	TRBV19	NA	TRBJ1-2	TGTGCCAGTAGTACCCCCGGGACAGGGGGCTATGGCTACACCTTC	CASSTPGTGGYGYTF
TRBD2	TRBV15	NA	TRBJ2-3	TGTGCCACCAGCGGACTAGCGCTAAGCACAGATACGCAGTATTTT	CATSGLALSTDTQYF
TRBD1	TRBV6-1	many	TRBJ1-2	TGTGCCAGCAGTCGGGACAGGGAAGGGATCTACACCTTC	CASSRDREGIYTF
TRBD2	TRBV20-1	NA	TRBJ2-7	TGCAGTGCTAGGAGGACTAGCGGGAGGGGACTCTACGAGCAGTACTTC	CSARRTSGRGLYEQYF
TRBD1	TRBV10-3	few	TRBJ2-2	TGTGCCATCAGTGTGAGACAGGGTAACACCGGGGAGCTGTTTTTT	CAISVRQGNTGELFF
TRBD1	TRBV28	many	TRBJ1-5	TGTGCCAGCAATGTACAGGGGAGTGCTCAGCCCCAGCATTTT	CASNVQGSAQPQHF
TRBD1	TRBV6-1	many	TRBJ2-7	TGTGCCAGCAGTTGGTCTTCGACAGGGGGATCCTACGAGCAGTACTTC	CASSWSSTGGSYEQYF
NA	TRBV6-6	NA	TRBJ2-2	TGTGCCAGCAGTTTATTAACCGGGACCGGGGAGCTGTTTTTT	CASSLLTGTGELFF
NA	TRBV11-2	many	TRBJ2-7	TGTGCCAGCAGCTTAGAAGCTAGCGCCGAGCAGTACTTC	CASSLEASAEQYF
TRBD2	TRBV5-1	few	TRBJ2-2	TGCGCCAGCAGCACGTCTAGCGGGAGCCCCGGGGAGCTGTTTTTT	CASSTSSGSPGELFF
NA	TRBV28	many	TRBJ2-1	TGTGCCAGCAGTTCGGGACGGGGCGGCTCCTACAATGAGCAGTTCTTC	CASSSGRGGSYNEQFF
TRBD1	TRBV12-3/TRBV12-4	NA	TRBJ2-6	TGTGCCAGCAGTTGGGGACAGCCCTCTGGGGCCAACGTCCTGACTTTC	CASSWGQPSGANVLTF
NA	TRBV11-2	many	TRBJ2-7	TGTGCCAGCAGCCACGGGCCGGAATCCTACGAGCAGTACTTC	CASSHGPESYEQYF
NA	TRBV24-1	many	TRBJ2-3	TGTGCCACCAGTATAGGGGTAACAGATACGCAGTATTTT	CATSIGVTDTQYF
NA	TRBV7-9	NA	TRBJ1-2	TGTGCCAGCACGAGGACCACCTCCTATTCCGACGGCTACACCTTC	CASTRTTSYSDGYTF
TRBD1	TRBV10-2	many	TRBJ2-1	TGCGCCAGCAGTAAGCAGGGGGCGCGGGACAATGAGCAGTTCTTC	CASSKQGARDNEQFF
NA	TRBV7-9	few	TRBJ1-1	TGTGCCAGCAGCCCAGGAGCGGGCAGGGATGACACTGAAGCTTTCTTT	CASSPGAGRDDTEAFF
NA	TRBV3-2	once	TRBJ1-1	TGTGCCAGCAGCCGAAAAAGTTCAGGGGAGGTCTCTGAAGCTTTCTTT	CASSRKSSGEVSEAFF
NA	TRBV19	few	TRBJ1-1	TGTGCCAGTAGTATGAGGCAGCTGGTTCAAATGAACACTGAAGCTTTCTTT	CASSMRQLVQMNTEAFF
NA	TRBV29-1	few	TRBJ1-1	TGCAGCGTTGTTTGGGGGGAGAACACTGAAGCTTTCTTT	CSVVWGENTEAFF
TRBD1	TRBV7-2	many	TRBJ2-5	TGTGCCAGCAGCTCGGACAGGGGAGAGACCCAGTACTTC	CASSSDRGETQYF
NA	TRBV30	few	TRBJ1-6	TGTGCCTGGAGGATGATCCCGGTTAATTCACCCCTCCACTTT	CAWRMIPVNSPLHF
NA	TRBV18	many	TRBJ2-1	TGTGCCAGCTCACCGCCCCTTCCGGGTTACAATGAGCAGTTCTTC	CASSPPLPGYNEQFF
NA	TRBV4-3	few	TRBJ2-5	TGCGCCAGCAGCCAAGATTTCAGAGGGTTCCAAGAGACCCAGTACTTC	CASSQDFRGFQETQYF
NA	TRBV4-1	NA	TRBJ2-7	TGCGCCTCCTCGCGGGACAGAACCTACGAGCAGTACTTC	CASSRDRTYEQYF
NA	TRBV5-6	few	TRBJ2-2	TGTGCCAGCAGCTTGCAGGGGCCGGTCACCGGGGAGCTGTTTTTT	CASSLQGPVTGELFF
NA	TRBV7-8	many	TRBJ1-1	TGTGCCAGCAGCTTCAGCAGGGTTGTTCCCTACACTGAAGCTTTCTTT	CASSFSRVVPYTEAFF
TRBD2	TRBV12-3/TRBV12-4	many	TRBJ2-1	TGTGCCAGCAGTTTACTAAGGGCCGGACTAGCGGGTTACAATGAGCAGTTCTTC	CASSLLRAGLAGYNEQFF
NA	TRBV28	many	TRBJ2-3	TGTGCCAGCAGTTTACGATGGGGGAGTGGGCAGGCCACAGATACGCAGTATTTT	CASSLRWGSGQATDTQYF
TRBD1	TRBV4-1	NA	TRBJ2-1	TGCGCCAGCAGCTACCCGGGACAGGCACACAATGAGCAGTTCTTC	CASSYPGQAHNEQFF
NA	TRBV20-1	many	TRBJ2-3	TGCAGTGCTAGAGAGTTCGGCTCCCGGACGCAGTATTTT	CSAREFGSRTQYF
NA	TRBV28	many	TRBJ1-1	TGTGCCAGCAGCGAGGCGAAACAGTCGGAAGCTTTCTTT	CASSEAKQSEAFF
TRBD2	TRBV20-1	NA	TRBJ2-6	TGCAGTGCCCTAGCGGGTGGAACTGGGGCCAACGTCCTGACTTTC	CSALAGGTGANVLTF
NA	TRBV5-1	many	TRBJ2-7	TGCGCCACCAGCTTGGTGGCGGACTCCTACGAGCAGTACTTC	CATSLVADSYEQYF
NA	TRBV10-3	many	TRBJ2-3	TGTGCCATCGGCTCTAGCACAGATACGCAGTATTTT	CAIGSSTDTQYF
NA	TRBV7-9	many	TRBJ2-5	TGTGCCAGCAGCTTGACAGGAGGAGGGATTAAAGAGACCCAGTACTTC	CASSLTGGGIKETQYF
TRBD1	TRBV6-5	NA	TRBJ1-5	TGTGCCAGCAGTTACTCCTCCCGGGACAGAGGCCAGCCCCAGCATTTT	CASSYSSRDRGQPQHF
NA	TRBV20-1	few	TRBJ2-7	TGCAGTGCTAGAGAGAGCTCCTACGAGCAGTACTTC	CSARESSYEQYF
NA	TRBV12-3/TRBV12-4	many	TRBJ1-6	TGTGCCAGCAGTTTGGAGCTGGATTCACCCCTCCACTTT	CASSLELDSPLHF
TRBD2	TRBV12-3/TRBV12-4	many	TRBJ2-1	TGTGCCAGCAGTTCAAGGACTAGCGGGAGCCTTATAAATTGGCAGTTCTTC	CASSSRTSGSLINWQFF